Presented here are 5 T cell receptor beta chains from one specimen sequenced in a study of shared clonotypes between healthy human individuals (dated by TCRdb to the early 2020s). The library was built by means of the immunoSEQ multiplex PCR assay. As stored in TCRdb, this immuneACCESS dataset retains in-frame rearrangements with V and J assigned. A fraction of the clones does not appear; measured against another copy, unresolved V genes explain less than half of the discrepancy, and the remainder lacks a known reason. The sample table shows some 2,100,000 clones, and under 97% are seen once. In total, the top ten clones hold 0.13% of the sample. Sequenced sample: naive CD4+ T cells sorted from blood. Sample cell subset or site, as interpreted from the label and publication: CD45RA+ positively selected. The receptors were gathered from a man aged 18 to 29 in good health.

The chain joins TRBV6-1 to TRBJ2-3, with a weak D call TRBD2 (6 bases). The CDR3 is 15 amino acids. The germline CDR1 and CDR2 sequences are MNHNS and SASEGT. V lost 2 bases, J lost 6 bases, and 15 bases lay in between. CDR3 nucleotides: TGTGCCAGCAGTGAATCCTACTGGGCGGGGGATACGCAGTATTTT. Its translation: CASSESYWAGDTQYF.

CDR3 in amino acids: CASSFGESMNTEAFF. The CDR3 region has the DNA TGTGCCAGCAGCTTTGGGGAATCCATGAACACTGAAGCTTTCTTT. The V and J genes are TRBV5-4 and TRBJ1-1, with unresolved D. Trimming removed 2 bases from V and 0 bases from J, with 11 bases in between. Germline V gene sequence: CDR1 SGHNT, CDR2 YYREEE (reference sequence). CDR3 length: 15 amino acids.

This clone came up a few times. The rearrangement links TRBV7-2 to TRBJ1-2, with 11 bases identical to TRBD1. The V gene's germline CDR1 is SGHTA and CDR2 FQGNSA. This CDR3 spans 17 amino acids. Trimming removed 5 bases from V and 8 bases from J; junction bases left unmatched: 16. DNA of the CDR3: TGTGCCAGCAGCCATACCCCGGACAGGGGGCAAATTTTGGGCTACACCTTC. Residues: CASSHTPDRGQILGYTF.

This chain connects TRBV10-3 to TRBJ2-7, with a possible D match to TRBD1 (5 bases). V lost 0 bases and J 2 bases, leaving 11 bases between the germline ends. Germline V gene sequence: CDR1 ENHRY, CDR2 SYGVKD. The CDR3 loop spans 15 amino acids. The chain's CDR3 is CAISESDSSPYEQYF. The DNA of the CDR3 is TGTGCCATCAGTGAGTCAGACAGCTCCCCCTACGAGCAGTACTTC.

The rearrangement uses TRBV7-2 and TRBJ1-6; no clear D gene. V lost 2 bases and J lost 5, with 10 bases in between. CDR3 size: 15 residues. Germline values: CDR1 SGHTA, CDR2 FQGNSA. The CDR3 protein is CASSLREANNSPLHF. CDR3 sequence (DNA): TGTGCCAGCAGCTTAAGAGAGGCAAATAATTCACCCCTCCACTTT.